The clone carrying this T cell receptor beta chain was detected a few times. The target antigen is unknown. These data originate in a study of beta chain features in type 1 diabetes. Reverse transcription of all isolated RNA meant that expressed TCRB transcripts were sequenced. TCRdb's copy holds only in-frame clones and misses some; the assay was immunoSEQ multiplex PCR. Seen here are approximately 600,000 clones, around 12% observed once, and the top ten hold roughly 0.12%. Germline CDR1 and CDR2: SGHAT and FQNNGV. Deletions cut 4 bases from V and 7 bases from J, with 11 bases between. The CDR3 loop spans 14 amino acids. The study's findings and limits: Patients with type 1 diabetes showed fewer VDJ junction insertions and more deletions. Moderately but significantly shorter TCRB CDR3s were found in Type 1 diabetes patients in all four CD4+ subsets.

Post-sort purity exceeded 95% for all sorted populations. V gene TRBV11-2 combines with J gene TRBJ1-6; D unresolved. This receptor was taken from a man in his thirties or forties with type 1 diabetes. What was sequenced was naive CD4+ T cells from blood. The CDR3 DNA is TGTGCCAGCAGCTCGGAGGGAGGCAATTCACCCCTCCACTTT. Encoded protein: CASSSEGGNSPLHF.